This TCR beta chain comes out of a study of T cell changes during pregnancy in multiple sclerosis. TCRdb keeps only in-frame clones here, not all; method: immunoSEQ multiplex PCR. The profile shows approximately 28,000 clones, about 90% of them singletons. This clonotype was obtained from a female donor in good health, enrolled as a control in a pregnancy study. The sample in question was peripheral blood, obtained in the first trimester of pregnancy.

In DNA, the CDR3 is TGTGCCAGCAGCTCGGACAGGGGGCGCAGGGACGAGCAGTACTTC. This sequence encodes CASSSDRGRRDEQYF. The chain carries TRBV7-2 and TRBJ2-7, with 11 nucleotides matching TRBD1. The CDR3 sequence is 15 residues long. Germline loops: CDR1 SGHTA, CDR2 FQGNSA. Trimming cost V 4 bases and J 5 bases; bases outside gene matches: 7.